This T cell receptor beta chain was identified in a study of cytomegalovirus exposure and HLA in healthy donors. Overall study findings and caveats: Within the approximately 130 validation repertoires, first-cohort TCR clusters tended to co-occur, according to a later analysis. The CMV antigen specificity of a few CMV-associated chains was confirmed through in vitro analysis.

The repertoire was sequenced with immunoSEQ multiplex PCR; TCRdb's copy has only in-frame clones and lacks some. The top ten clones hold over 1.5% of a sample with around 62,000 clones, about 89% of them seen once. V lost 8 bases to trimming and J lost 5 bases; unmatched junction nucleotides: 10. Germline CDR1 and CDR2: LNHDA and SQIVND (reference sequence). CDR3 size: 15 residues. To note about this clone: What it binds is not known.

The sample comprised PBMCs. The TCR comes from a woman younger than 30 in good health and CMV-seronegative. V usage is TRBV19 and J usage is TRBJ2-3; TRBD1 agrees at 10 bases. The chain's CDR3 is CASARSGQGLDTQYF. CDR3 bases: TGTGCCAGTGCCCGGTCGGGACAGGGGTTAGATACGCAGTATTTT.